These 31 T cell receptor beta chains share one sample of origin, sequenced in a study of blood T cell repertoires in COVID-19. Sequencing used immunoSEQ multiplex PCR; TCRdb keeps in-frame clones, though not all of them. The data contain over 200,000 clones, 81% of them singletons. Material: peripheral blood. The receptor set was obtained from a woman of 80 years or more with acute or convalescent COVID-19.

The genes are TRBV3-1 (or the pseudogene TRBV3-2) and TRBJ2-1, with 10 bases identical to TRBD2. Germline-derived CDR1 and CDR2 are LGHDT and YNNKEL (reference sequence). The CDR3 covers 16 residues. V trimming: 4 bases; J trimming: 5 bases; junction bases outside the gene matches: 8. DNA for the CDR3: TGTGCCAGCAGCCCCTTCCGGCTAGCGGGGGACAATGAGCAGTTCTTC. This codes for CASSPFRLAGDNEQFF.

J is TRBJ1-1 and V is TRBV6-5; D is ambiguous. Germline assignment: CDR1 MNHEY and CDR2 SVGAGI. The CDR3 has 13 amino acids. Trimming left V 0 bases short and J 3 bases short, with 5 bases between. Here the CDR3 reads CASSYSRDTEAFF. The CDR3 coding sequence is TGTGCCAGCAGTTACTCGCGGGACACTGAAGCTTTCTTT.

V usage is TRBV5-4 and J usage is TRBJ2-7, with D possibly TRBD2 on 5 matching bases. This CDR3 has 14 residues. Looked up from germline, CDR1 is SGHNT and CDR2 is YYREEE (reference sequence). V lost 0 bases, J lost 3 bases, and 10 bases lay in between. CDR3 protein: CASSLVGRDYEQYF. The CDR3 bases are TGTGCCAGCAGCTTGGTGGGCCGGGACTACGAGCAGTACTTC.

In DNA, the CDR3 is TGTGCCAGCAGCCCCCGCGGGGGGGCTGGGGATACGCAGTATTTT. Its translation: CASSPRGGAGDTQYF. This rearrangement joins TRBV7-2 to TRBJ2-3, with 9 bases identical to TRBD2. This CDR3 has 15 amino acids. Trimming at V came to 5 bases and at J to 6 bases, leaving 9 bases not matched to a gene. Germline values: CDR1 SGHTA, CDR2 FQGNSA. The full variable domain, its missing parts supplied by reference TRBV7-2 and TRBJ2-3, is GAGVSQSPSNKVTEKGKDVELRCDPISGHTALYWYRQSLGQGLEFLIYFQGNSAPDKSGLPSDRFSAERTGGSVSTLTIQRTQQEDSAVYLCASSPRGGAGDTQYFGPGTRLTVL.

V is TRBV6-5 and J is TRBJ1-2; tentative D call: TRBD1 (5 bases). In germline, CDR1 is MNHEY, CDR2 SVGAGI. The V end was cut by 7 bases, the J end by 6 bases, with 9 bases between. The CDR3 has 11 residues. Here the CDR3 reads CASTAGNGYTF. As DNA, the CDR3 is TGTGCCAGCACTGCAGGGAATGGCTACACCTTC.

This clone has a single count. This sequence joins TRBV25-1 and TRBJ2-7, with a possible D match to TRBD1 (6 bases). Trimming took 5 bases from V and 5 from J, leaving 19 bases between them. CDR3 length equals 15 residues. Germline loops: CDR1 MGHDK, CDR2 SYGVNS. Here the CDR3 reads CASSQTGFPGHEQYF. Written as DNA, the CDR3 is TGTGCCAGCAGTCAAACAGGGTTTCCTGGCCACGAGCAGTACTTC.

The chain links TRBV19 to TRBJ2-2; 9 nucleotides line up with TRBD2. V shed 5 bases, J shed 1 base, and the junction held 11 bases outside the gene matches. The CDR3 consists of 18 residues. Germline V gives CDR1 LNHDA, CDR2 SQIVND (reference sequence). The CDR3 coding sequence is TGTGCCAGTAGTCCCCGGGGAGCGGGAGGCGGGAACACCGGGGAGCTGTTTTTT. Its protein product is CASSPRGAGGGNTGELFF.

The chain is built from TRBV6-2 or TRBV6-3 and TRBJ2-7, with a possible D match to TRBD1 (5 bases). This CDR3 region has 14 residues. The germline gives CDR1 MNHEY, CDR2 SVGEGT. V gave up 2 bases and J gave up 0 bases, with 8 bases separating them. The CDR3 coding sequence is TGTGCCAGCAGTTACAGGGGCAGCTCCTACGAGCAGTACTTC. Its protein is CASSYRGSSYEQYF.

The rearrangement joins TRBV3-1 (or the pseudogene TRBV3-2) to TRBJ2-5; 10 nucleotides line up with TRBD2. CDR1 LGHDT and CDR2 YNNKEL come from the germline V gene (reference sequence). The CDR3 has 14 amino acids. Trimming removed 5 bases from V and 4 bases from J; junction bases left unmatched: 4. The CDR3 reads CASSYSSGGETQYF. The CDR3 DNA reads as TGTGCCAGCAGCTACTCTAGCGGGGGAGAGACCCAGTACTTC.

This chain links TRBV30 with TRBJ1-2; 10 bases align to TRBD1. The ends lost 0 bases at V and 1 base at J; junction bases unmatched: 5. CDR1 GTSNPN and CDR2 SVGIG come from the germline V gene (reference sequence). The CDR3 is made up of 16 amino acids. CDR3 amino acids: CAWSVLGTGDNYGYTF. CDR3 coding DNA: TGTGCCTGGAGTGTACTCGGGACAGGGGATAACTATGGCTACACCTTC.

The chain has TRBV4-1 and TRBJ1-2; TRBD1 agrees at 9 bases. The germline V gene encodes CDR1 MGHRA and CDR2 YSYEKL. Trimming at V came to 3 bases and at J to 7 bases, leaving 9 bases not matched to a gene. This CDR3 has 15 residues. DNA of the CDR3: TGCGCCAGCAGCCACGGACGGGACAGGGAGGGTGGCTACACCTTC. It codes for CASSHGRDREGGYTF.

The chain combines TRBV19 with TRBJ1-2; D is perhaps TRBD1 (6 bases). V was cut by 7 bases and J by 0 bases, with 15 bases left in between. Germline CDR1 LNHDA, CDR2 SQIVND (reference sequence). This CDR3 is built from 15 residues. CDR3 DNA sequence: TGTGCCAGTACCCCCCGACAGGCTTCTAACTATGGCTACACCTTC. Protein product: CASTPRQASNYGYTF.

This rearrangement joins TRBV20-1 to TRBJ1-1; the D gene is possibly TRBD1 (5 bases). Germline values: CDR1 DFQATT, CDR2 SNEGSKA (reference sequence). The CDR3 length is 13 residues. With 6 bases removed from V and 4 bases from J, the gap between germline ends came to 15 bases. The CDR3 DNA is TGCAGTGCCAGTGCAGGGTTGACCACTGAAGCTTTCTTT. Protein product: CSASAGLTTEAFF.

The chain joins TRBV2 to TRBJ1-3; D is unclear. Germline V gene lookup returns CDR1 SNHLY and CDR2 FYNNEI. Trimming took off 6 bases at V and 8 bases at J, with 11 bases between the two ends. The CDR3 sequence is 12 residues long. The CDR3 nucleotides read TGTGCCAGCAGGGGAGAAGCCGACACCATATATTTT. Its protein is CASRGEADTIYF. The whole variable domain, filled in from reference TRBV2 and TRBJ1-3, reads EPEVTQTPSHQVTQMGQEVILRCVPISNHLYFYWYRQILGQKVEFLVSFYNNEISEKSEIFDDQFSVERPDGSNFTLKIRSTKLEDSAMYFCASRGEADTIYFGEGSWLTVV.

This clone was seen a handful of times. V and J are TRBV6-5 and TRBJ1-4; 10 positions match TRBD1. V dropped 2 bases and J dropped 5; count of bases not matched to a gene: 2. Looked up from germline, CDR1 is MNHEY and CDR2 is SVGAGI. This CDR3 has 15 amino acids. CDR3 loop: CASSYDRGQNEKLFF. The CDR3 nucleotides read TGTGCCAGCAGTTACGACAGGGGGCAGAATGAAAAACTGTTTTTT.

The rearrangement joins TRBV3-1 (or the pseudogene TRBV3-2) to TRBJ2-7, with 9 bases matching TRBD2. V was clipped by 1 base and J by 1 base; unmatched bases: 5. The germline gives CDR1 LGHDT, CDR2 YNNKEL (reference sequence). This CDR3 has 16 amino acids. The CDR3: CASSQGLAGSSYEQYF. CDR3 nucleotides: TGTGCCAGCAGCCAAGGGCTAGCGGGGAGTTCCTACGAGCAGTACTTC.

V gene TRBV6-2 or TRBV6-3 combines with J gene TRBJ2-5; 13 bases fit TRBD2. The V gene end was trimmed by 5 bases and the J gene end by 6 bases; junction bases not matched to a gene: 9. Germline CDR1 reads MNHEY; CDR2 reads SVGEGT. This CDR3 region has 16 residues. CDR3: CASSTRTSGGFKTQYF. CDR3 DNA: TGTGCCAGCAGTACCCGGACTAGCGGGGGCTTCAAGACCCAGTACTTC.

This chain uses TRBV6-5 with TRBJ2-7, with D possibly TRBD1 on 6 matching bases. Per the germline V gene, CDR1 is MNHEY and CDR2 is SVGAGI. The CDR3 is 13 residues long. The V gene lost 4 bases and the J gene lost 1 base, with 8 bases spanning the gap. The CDR3 protein is CASSLGTSYEQYF. CDR3 coding DNA: TGTGCCAGCAGTTTAGGGACATCCTACGAGCAGTACTTC.

In this sample, this clone turned up a few times. This chain connects TRBV28 to TRBJ1-1; 7 bases align to TRBD1. The J segment lost 6 bases and the V segment lost 7 bases, leaving 11 bases of the junction unmatched. This CDR3 has 14 residues. The germline gives CDR1 MDHEN, CDR2 SYDVKM. In DNA form, the CDR3 reads TGTGCCAGCACCCCGTCAGCAGGGGGTGCTGAAGCTTTCTTT. It encodes CASTPSAGGAEAFF.

The CDR3: CASSPASDQPQHF. CDR3 bases: TGTGCCAGCTCACCCGCAAGCGATCAGCCCCAGCATTTT. V gene TRBV18 combines with J gene TRBJ1-5; D is undetermined. CDR3 length: 13 residues. Germline CDR1 reads KGHSH; CDR2 reads LQKENI. Trimming took off 3 bases at V and 5 bases at J, with 8 bases between the two ends.

The gene calls are TRBV5-1 and TRBJ1-1, with 7 bases aligning to TRBD1. The CDR3 runs to 13 residues. The V and J ends lost 0 bases and 8 bases, in that order; junction bases with no gene match: 4. CDR1 is SGHRS and CDR2 is YFSETQ in the germline V gene. The CDR3 nucleotides read TGCGCCAGCAGCTTGGGCGCAGGGGGGGAAGCTTTCTTT. This gives the protein CASSLGAGGEAFF.

The chain joins TRBV7-2 to TRBJ1-3; 9 nucleotides line up with TRBD1. Trimming took 8 bases from V and 0 from J; bases not matched to a gene: 5. The CDR3 covers 15 residues. Germline V gene lookup returns CDR1 SGHTA and CDR2 FQGNSA. The CDR3 reads CASGQGRYSGNTIYF. CDR3 coding DNA: TGTGCCAGCGGACAGGGGCGCTACTCTGGAAACACCATATATTTT.

V gene TRBV12-3 or TRBV12-4 combines with J gene TRBJ1-1; 7 bases align to TRBD1. The CDR3 extends over 12 amino acids. V lost 1 base, J lost 12 bases, and 5 bases stayed unmatched. The CDR3 loop reads CASSLETGKSFF. CDR3 bases: TGTGCCAGCAGTTTAGAGACAGGGAAATCTTTCTTT.

This clone was recorded only once. The gene calls are TRBV27 and TRBJ2-3, with 15 bases identical to TRBD2. V dropped 4 bases and J dropped 6; count of bases not matched to a gene: 8. This CDR3 is 17 amino acids long. The germline CDR1 and CDR2 sequences are MNHEY and SMNVEV (reference sequence). The CDR3 coding sequence is TGTGCCAGCAGTTCCCTGGGACTAGCGGGAGGATCGGATACGCAGTATTTT. It is translated as CASSSLGLAGGSDTQYF.

The chain uses TRBV5-6 and TRBJ1-5, with D unclear. The ends were cut back, 4 bases at V and 7 bases at J, with 12 bases in the middle. Germline-derived CDR1 and CDR2 are SGHDT and YYEEEE. The CDR3 is 13 residues long. In DNA, the CDR3 is TGTGCCAGCAGCCGGTGGAGCGGGCAGCCCCAGCATTTT. Translation: CASSRWSGQPQHF.

V usage is TRBV13 and J usage is TRBJ2-2; TRBD2 matches 7 bases. The ends lost 1 base at V and 6 bases at J; junction bases unmatched: 2. The germline CDR1 and CDR2 sequences are PRHDT and FYEKMQ (reference sequence). The CDR3 is 14 amino acids. The DNA for the CDR3 is TGTGCCAGCAGCTTAGACGGGAGGTCCGGGGAGCTGTTTTTT. The encoded protein is CASSLDGRSGELFF.

The gene calls are TRBV5-5 and TRBJ2-7; a possible D gene is TRBD1 (6 bases). CDR1 SGHKS and CDR2 YYEKEE come from the germline V gene (reference sequence). This CDR3 contains 15 residues. V was clipped by 4 bases and J by 0 bases, with 14 bases between them. The CDR3 DNA reads as TGTGCCAGCAGCCCCCACCTCAGGGGCTCCTACGAGCAGTACTTC. This sequence encodes CASSPHLRGSYEQYF.

The CDR3 loop reads CASRFRGSGNTIYF. The DNA for the CDR3 is TGTGCCAGCAGATTCAGGGGCTCTGGAAACACCATATATTTT. This chain joins TRBV14 and TRBJ1-3; tentative D call: TRBD1 (6 bases). V lost 6 bases and J 0 bases, leaving 9 bases between the germline ends. The CDR3 runs 14 residues. CDR1 SGHDN and CDR2 FVKESK come from the germline V gene. The whole variable domain, remainder taken from reference TRBV14 and TRBJ1-3, is EAGVTQFPSHSVIEKGQTVTLRCDPISGHDNLYWYRRVMGKEIKFLLHFVKESKQDESGMPNNRFLAERTGGTYSTLKVQPAELEDSGVYFCASRFRGSGNTIYFGEGSWLTVV.

V gene TRBV6-6 combines with J gene TRBJ2-2; 13 nucleotides line up with TRBD2. The CDR3 runs to 18 residues. Germline-derived CDR1 and CDR2 are MNHNY and SVGAGI (reference sequence). J was trimmed by 2 bases and V by 5 bases; bases with no gene match: 8. The DNA for the CDR3 is TGTGCCAGCAGTCGCCCTGGACTAGCGGGAGTTAACACCGGGGAGCTGTTTTTT. This sequence encodes CASSRPGLAGVNTGELFF.

The chain combines TRBV3-1 (or the pseudogene TRBV3-2) with TRBJ1-1; D not certain. Germline V gene sequence: CDR1 LGHDT, CDR2 YNNKEL (reference sequence). The CDR3 runs to 14 residues. V lost 4 bases and J lost 1, with 10 bases in between. CDR3 sequence reads: CASSLETGNTEAFF. Written as DNA, the CDR3 is TGTGCCAGCAGCCTAGAAACGGGGAACACTGAAGCTTTCTTT.

The CDR3 loop reads CASSQEGLAGVVKNTGELFF. Here the CDR3 DNA reads TGCGCCAGCAGCCAAGAGGGACTAGCGGGAGTTGTTAAGAACACCGGGGAGCTGTTTTTT. The gene calls are TRBV4-1 and TRBJ2-2; the match to TRBD2 covers 14 bases. The length of the CDR3 is 20 residues. The V and J ends lost 0 bases and 1 base, in that order; junction bases with no gene match: 7. The germline CDR1 and CDR2 sequences are MGHRA and YSYEKL.